Sequencing of this T cell receptor (beta chain) was carried out in a study of T cell repertoires in cytomegalovirus infection. The wider study: Both CMV infection and a matching HLA type were indicated by public TCR beta signatures.

TCRdb ran MiXCR on the reads and lists one entry per CDR3 protein. Among 150,000 to 200,000 distinct CDR3 sequences listed, about a tenth were seen once. Findings of the study overall: Identification of carriers of CMV plus the relevant HLA was achieved through cumulative public TCR beta family frequency. Dominant in the ex vivo response were TCR beta clonotypes restricted by HLA-C and specific for CMV.

Many counts were recorded for this clonotype. The antigen is undetermined. Germline V lookup: CDR1 MNHEY, CDR2 SVGEGT. The CDR3 runs to 17 residues. The V end was cut by 7 bases, the J end by 2 bases, with 23 bases between. The chain joins TRBV6-2 or TRBV6-3 to TRBJ2-5, with TRBD1 as a possible D gene (6 bases). Sequences were obtained from PBMCs. This TCR came from a human donor in good health (CMV status not recorded). Some clones in this sample may be carry-over from other donors' samples. The CDR3 nucleotides are TGTGCCAGCAACCAGGGGAATTCGGGCCCTAGACAAGAGACCCAGTACTTC. Its translation is CASNQGNSGPRQETQYF.